This TCR beta chain was sequenced in a study of breast tumors, draining lymph nodes, adjacent tissues. The CDR3 is 13 amino acids long, termini counted. Germline V lookup: CDR1 SNHLY, CDR2 FYNNEI. This clonotype appeared a few times. This CDR3 is missing its conserved last phenylalanine or tryptophan, likely due to a read error. No DNA is shown, since the ends of the CDR3 on it are uncertain; the CDR3 is the one TCRdb lists. MiXCR was run by TCRdb on the multiplex PCR reads, yielding one entry per CDR3 protein. Among approximately 200,000 distinct CDR3 sequences listed, around a third were seen once. The lymph nodes were axillary draining lymph nodes from breast cancer patients.

This clonotype originated in a female donor with breast cancer. Some clones in this sample may be carry-over from other donors' samples. The rearrangement uses TRBV2 and TRBJ2-2. The material sequenced was axillary lymph node tissue. CDR3 residues: CASSFQASGEPFS.